These T cell receptor beta chains were read from a single sample in a study of blood T cell repertoires in COVID-19. The method was immunoSEQ multiplex PCR; TCRdb's version includes in-frame clones alone and lacks a portion of them. The table lists 30,000 to 35,000 clones, about 82% of them singletons. Sequencing input: peripheral blood. The receptors originated from a man older than 75 with active COVID-19. Each CDR3 is given with its conserved first and last residue. D genes are given only for firm matches. Size values are once, few and many counts, or a class for expanded clones, and some rows have none.

d_call	v_call	clone_size	j_call	cdr3_nt	cdr3_aa
-	TRBV28	-	TRBJ2-7	TGTGCCAGCAGTTTAAAGGGGCTCCGCTACGAGCAGTACTTC	CASSLKGLRYEQYF
TRBD2	TRBV4-1	-	TRBJ2-5	TGCGCCAGCAGCCAAGGACCCCGGTACGAGCGGGGGGGACAAGAGACCCAGTACTTC	CASSQGPRYERGGQETQYF
-	TRBV27	-	TRBJ1-1	TGTGCCAGCAGTTTATCGAGGAACACTGAAGCTTTCTTT	CASSLSRNTEAFF
TRBD1	TRBV15	-	TRBJ1-5	TGTGCCACCAGCAAGAGAACAGGGGCTTATAGCAATCAGCCCCAGCATTTT	CATSKRTGAYSNQPQHF
-	TRBV10-3	-	TRBJ1-2	TGTGCCATCAGTGAGAAGCGGGGGGCAGACTATGGCTACACCTTC	CAISEKRGADYGYTF
-	TRBV9	-	TRBJ1-3	TGTGCCAGCAGCGTAGGCATGGGGAGACGGTCCTCTGGAAACACCATATATTTT	CASSVGMGRRSSGNTIYF
TRBD1	TRBV6-7	-	TRBJ2-5	TGTGCCAGCACCCTGGGACAGACGAAAGAGACCCAGTACTTC	CASTLGQTKETQYF
-	TRBV9	-	TRBJ1-2	TGTGCCAGCAAGAGGTTAAGGAGTTTTTCGGGGTATGGCTACACCTTC	CASKRLRSFSGYGYTF
-	TRBV3-1/TRBV3-2	-	TRBJ1-4	TGTGCCAGCAGCCAAAGGAGCAGAGGGCGTGAAAAACTGTTTTTT	CASSQRSRGREKLFF
-	TRBV4-3	-	TRBJ2-2	TGCGCCAGCAGCCAAGAGGGGGCAAACACCGGGGAGCTGTTTTTT	CASSQEGANTGELFF
TRBD2	TRBV4-3	few	TRBJ2-6	TGCGCCAGCAGCCAAGATTCTCTCGGGGGGACTGGGGCCAACGTCCTGACTTTC	CASSQDSLGGTGANVLTF
-	TRBV19	few	TRBJ2-5	TGTGCCAGTAGTCCCGTTCTGGGGCAGATCCAGGAGACCCAGTACTTC	CASSPVLGQIQETQYF
TRBD2	TRBV7-9	-	TRBJ2-5	TGTGCCAGCAGCTACCGTGGGGGGGAGGAGACCCAGTACTTC	CASSYRGGEETQYF
-	TRBV5-8	-	TRBJ1-1	TGTGCCAGCAGCCTAGCTTATGGTGGAACTGAAGCTTTCTTT	CASSLAYGGTEAFF
-	TRBV14	-	TRBJ2-2	TGTGCCAGCAGCAATAGGCACGCCGGGTACACCGGGGAGCTGTTTTTT	CASSNRHAGYTGELFF
-	TRBV10-2	-	TRBJ1-1	TGCGCCAGCATTGAGGGGGGGGAAGCTTTCTTT	CASIEGGEAFF
-	TRBV27	-	TRBJ2-1	TGTGCCAGCAGTCCACTAGTTCCAGGGGATGAGCAGTTCTTC	CASSPLVPGDEQFF
TRBD1	TRBV30	-	TRBJ2-7	TGTGCCTGGGAAACCCGGGACAGGGGATCCTACGAGCAGTACTTC	CAWETRDRGSYEQYF
TRBD2	TRBV7-3	-	TRBJ2-3	TGTGCCAGCAGCTTAAACCCAAGCGGGATCAGCACAGATACGCAGTATTTT	CASSLNPSGISTDTQYF
TRBD2	TRBV7-9	once	TRBJ2-1	TGTGCCAGCACTTTCTTCAGCGGGGTGGGTAATGAGCAGTTCTTC	CASTFFSGVGNEQFF
-	TRBV6-8	-	TRBJ1-5	TGTGCCAGCGTTCAAAACAATCAGCCCCAGCATTTT	CASVQNNQPQHF
-	TRBV5-6	-	TRBJ1-1	TGTGCCAGCAGCTTACTTGGGGAGGGCGACACTGAAGCTTTCTTT	CASSLLGEGDTEAFF